The subject of this entry is one T cell receptor (beta chain). Data came from immunoSEQ multiplex PCR; TCRdb stores just in-frame clones and leaves some out. The repertoire holds tens of thousands of clones, with roughly 89% as singletons. This sample was taken from a study of blood T cell repertoires in COVID-19. Study details: COVID-19 samples from acute and convalescent phases originated in the United States, Italy and Spain. In each case, the material was cDNA or gDNA derived from T cells, B-cell-depleted T cells, or PBMCs.

The sequenced material came from peripheral blood. This receptor was taken from a man aged 50 to 59 with active COVID-19.

The CDR3 loop is CASSSELRSGGLIYEQYF. CDR3 bases: TGTGCCAGCAGCTCAGAACTGAGGAGCGGGGGGCTAATATACGAGCAGTACTTC. This chain uses TRBV5-6 with TRBJ2-7, with 9 bases lining up with TRBD2. The CDR3 loop spans 18 amino acids. Germline loops: CDR1 SGHDT, CDR2 YYEEEE. V dropped 3 bases and J dropped 4; count of bases not matched to a gene: 17.